This entry features one TCR beta chain sequence. Using immunoSEQ multiplex PCR, the repertoire was profiled, and TCRdb retains in-frame clones only, with some absent. The sample has tens of thousands of clones; 70% to 75% are singletons. This specimen belongs to a study of PD-1 blockade in classical Hodgkin lymphoma. Germline-derived CDR1 and CDR2 are MNHEY and SMNVEV (reference sequence). The CDR3 sequence is 13 residues long. Trimming took 6 bases from V and 5 from J, leaving 13 bases between them. With no exception, relapse followed autologous stem cell transplantation in all patients, and brentuximab vedotin exposure varied.

V and J are TRBV27 and TRBJ2-5; D ambiguous. The TCR comes from a human donor with classical Hodgkin lymphoma. The input for sequencing was peripheral blood mononuclear cells (PBMCs), taken before the second cycle of nivolumab. The CDR3 region is CASRNHGRETQYF. CDR3 DNA sequence: TGTGCCAGCAGGAACCATGGTCGGGAGACCCAGTACTTC.